This T cell receptor beta chain came from a study of cytomegalovirus exposure and HLA in healthy donors. Study outcomes and limitations: Later analysis identified a missense DCLRE1C variant that was linked to TCR beta V- and J-gene trimming. Later analysis indicated greater clonal expansion among HLA-associated TCR beta chains than among equally common other chains.

V was trimmed by 1 base and J by 8 bases, leaving 14 bases between them. Germline loops: CDR1 SGHNT, CDR2 YENEEA. The CDR3 covers 15 residues. Worth noting for this clone: Its antigen is not identified.

PCR primers comprised 60 Vbeta and 13 Jbeta primers. Assay used: immunoSEQ multiplex PCR; TCRdb lists only in-frame clones, some missing. The sample carries approximately 130,000 clones, 75% to 85% recorded once. Sequencing was performed on PBMCs. This sequence joins TRBV11-3 and TRBJ1-4; the D gene is possibly TRBD1 (5 bases). The sequence was collected from a woman between 35 and 50 years old in good health and CMV-seronegative. The CDR3 DNA reads TGTGCCAGCAGCTTAGTCCGGGGGATTGGAGAAAAACTGTTTTTT. Translation gives CASSLVRGIGEKLFF.